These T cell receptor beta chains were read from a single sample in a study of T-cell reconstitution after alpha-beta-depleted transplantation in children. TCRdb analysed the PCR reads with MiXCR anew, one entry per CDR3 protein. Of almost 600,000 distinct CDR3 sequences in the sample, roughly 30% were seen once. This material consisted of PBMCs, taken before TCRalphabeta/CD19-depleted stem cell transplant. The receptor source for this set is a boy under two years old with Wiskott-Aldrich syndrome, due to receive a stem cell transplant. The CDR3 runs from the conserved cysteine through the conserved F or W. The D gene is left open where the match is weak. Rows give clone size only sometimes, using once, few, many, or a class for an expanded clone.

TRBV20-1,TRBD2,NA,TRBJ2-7,TGCAGTGCGGCGGCGACTAGCGGGACGGGCGAGCAGTACTTC,CSAAATSGTGEQYF
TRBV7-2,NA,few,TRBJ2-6,TGTGCCAGCAGCCAAGCCTCAAGGGCCAACGTCCTGACTTTC,CASSQASRANVLTF
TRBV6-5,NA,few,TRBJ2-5,TGTGCCAGCAGTTACAGGGTGTCTATACAAGAGACCCAGTACTTC,CASSYRVSIQETQYF
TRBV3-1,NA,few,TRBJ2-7,TGTGCCAGCAGCCAAGTACACTACGAGCAGTACTTC,CASSQVHYEQYF
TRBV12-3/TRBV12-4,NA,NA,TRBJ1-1,TGTGCCACCTTTCCTCAGGGCGAAGCTTTCTTT,CATFPQGEAFF
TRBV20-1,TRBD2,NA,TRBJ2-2,TGCAGTGCTAGAGATCCGCGGGAGGGAAACACCGGGGAGCTGTTTTTT,CSARDPREGNTGELFF
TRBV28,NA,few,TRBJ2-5,TGTGCCAGCAGTTTATATCAACAGGGCGAGGAGACCCAGTACTTC,CASSLYQQGEETQYF
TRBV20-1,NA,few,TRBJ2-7,TGCAGTGCTAGGGCGCACCCCTCCTACGAGCAGTACTTC,CSARAHPSYEQYF
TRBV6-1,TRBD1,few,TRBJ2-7,TGTGCCAGCAGACAGGGGGTCGTGGTTAACGAGCAGTACTTC,CASRQGVVVNEQYF
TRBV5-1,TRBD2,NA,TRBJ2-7,TGCGCCAGCTCGGGACTAGCGGGAGGCTACGAGCAGTACTTC,CASSGLAGGYEQYF
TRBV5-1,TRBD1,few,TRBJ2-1,TGCGCCAGTCAAGACAGGGTAGGATCGAATGAGCAGTTCTTC,CASQDRVGSNEQFF
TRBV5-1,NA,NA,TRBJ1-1,TGCGCCAGCAGCTTCTCCCCAGGACTAAGCACTGAAGCTTTCTTT,CASSFSPGLSTEAFF
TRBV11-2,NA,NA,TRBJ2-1,TGTGCCAGCAGCTTAGTTGCGTCCACGCGCAATGAGCAGTTCTTC,CASSLVASTRNEQFF
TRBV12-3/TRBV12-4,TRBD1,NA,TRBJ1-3,TGTGCCAGCGCCCTTAAGACAGGGGGTCTGCAACTTCCAGCTGGAAACACCATATATTTT,CASALKTGGLQLPAGNTIYF
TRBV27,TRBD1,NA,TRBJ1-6,TGTGCCAGCAGTTCGGCAGGGGGTTCACCCCTCCACTTT,CASSSAGGSPLHF